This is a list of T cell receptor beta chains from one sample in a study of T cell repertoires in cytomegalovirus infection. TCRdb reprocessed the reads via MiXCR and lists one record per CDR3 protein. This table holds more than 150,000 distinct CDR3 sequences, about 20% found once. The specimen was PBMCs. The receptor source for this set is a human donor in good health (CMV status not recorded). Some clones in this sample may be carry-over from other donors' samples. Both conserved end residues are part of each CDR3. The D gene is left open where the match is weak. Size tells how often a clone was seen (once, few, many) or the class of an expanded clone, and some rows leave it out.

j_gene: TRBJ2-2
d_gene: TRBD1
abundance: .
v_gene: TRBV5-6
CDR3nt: TGTGCCAGCAGCTTGCTCAGGGGGCGCGACACCGGGGAGCTGTTTTTT
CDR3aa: CASSLLRGRDTGELFF

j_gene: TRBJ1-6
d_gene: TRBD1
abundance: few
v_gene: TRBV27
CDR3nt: TGTGCCAGCAGTTTACCCCGGACAGGGGACAGTACGAATTCACCCCTCCACTTT
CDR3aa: CASSLPRTGDSTNSPLHF

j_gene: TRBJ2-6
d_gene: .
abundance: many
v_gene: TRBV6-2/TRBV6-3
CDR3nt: TGTGCCACACGACCCTCTGGGGCCAACGTCCTGACTTTC
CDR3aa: CATRPSGANVLTF

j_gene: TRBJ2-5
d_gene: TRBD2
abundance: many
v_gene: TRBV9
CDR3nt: TGTGCCAGCAGCGTAGGGACTAGCGGGAGTGGAGAGACCCAGTACTTC
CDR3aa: CASSVGTSGSGETQYF

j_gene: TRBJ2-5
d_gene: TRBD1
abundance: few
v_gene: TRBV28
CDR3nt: TGTGCCAGCAGTGGACAGGGTTTCCAAGAGACCCAGTACTTC
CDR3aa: CASSGQGFQETQYF

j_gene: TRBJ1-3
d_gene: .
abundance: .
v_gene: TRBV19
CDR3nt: TGTGCCAGCAGGGACCGAAGCTCTGGAAACACCATATATTTT
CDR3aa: CASRDRSSGNTIYF

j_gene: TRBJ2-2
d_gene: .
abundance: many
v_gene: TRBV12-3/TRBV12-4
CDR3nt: TGTGCCAGCAGTCCTAGCGAGGGCTCGAACACCGGGGAGCTGTTTTTT
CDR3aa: CASSPSEGSNTGELFF

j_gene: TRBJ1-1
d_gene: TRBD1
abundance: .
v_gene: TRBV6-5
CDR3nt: TGTGCCAGCAGACCCCATGGACAGGGAGAAACTGAAGCTTTCTTT
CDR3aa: CASRPHGQGETEAFF

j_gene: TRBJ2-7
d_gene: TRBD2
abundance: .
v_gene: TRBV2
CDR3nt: TGTGCCAGCACCGGACTAGCGCGAGTCGAGCAGTACTTC
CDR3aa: CASTGLARVEQYF

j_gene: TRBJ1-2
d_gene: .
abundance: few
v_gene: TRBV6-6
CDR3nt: TGTGCCAGCAGTTACGGCCCGTCATCTAACTATGGCTACACCTTC
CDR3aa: CASSYGPSSNYGYTF

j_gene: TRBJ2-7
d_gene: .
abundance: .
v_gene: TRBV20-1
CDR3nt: TGCAGTGCTAGAGATGTGGGGTACGAGCAGTACTTC
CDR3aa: CSARDVGYEQYF

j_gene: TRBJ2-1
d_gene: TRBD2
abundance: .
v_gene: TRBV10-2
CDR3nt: TGCGCCAGCAGTGAGTCGGTTGCTAGCGGGCAAGATGAGCAGTTCTTC
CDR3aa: CASSESVASGQDEQFF

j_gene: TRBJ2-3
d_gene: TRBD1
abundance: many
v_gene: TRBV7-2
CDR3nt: TGTGCCAGCAGCACGGACAGGGGGCGCATTACGCAGTATTTT
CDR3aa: CASSTDRGRITQYF

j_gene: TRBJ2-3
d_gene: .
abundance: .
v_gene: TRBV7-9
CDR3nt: TGTGCCAGCAGCCGACCAAAGGATACGCAGTATTTT
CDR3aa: CASSRPKDTQYF

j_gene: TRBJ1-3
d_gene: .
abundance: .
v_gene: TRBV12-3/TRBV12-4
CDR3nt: TGTGCCAGCATGTTGGGGGGGGGAAACACCATATATTTT
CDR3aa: CASMLGGGNTIYF

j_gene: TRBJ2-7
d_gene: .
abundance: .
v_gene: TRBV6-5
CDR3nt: TGTGCCAGCAGTTACTCCGGGACAAGAACCTACGAGCAGTACTTC
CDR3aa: CASSYSGTRTYEQYF

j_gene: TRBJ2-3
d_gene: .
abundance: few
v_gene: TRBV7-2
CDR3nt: TGTGCCAGCAGCGCTACAGCGACGGATACGCAGTATTTT
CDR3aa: CASSATATDTQYF

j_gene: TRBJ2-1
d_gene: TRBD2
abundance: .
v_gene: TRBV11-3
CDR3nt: TGTGCCAGCAGCTTAAGTGAGAGCGGGAGGAGAGATGAGCAGTTCTTC
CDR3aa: CASSLSESGRRDEQFF

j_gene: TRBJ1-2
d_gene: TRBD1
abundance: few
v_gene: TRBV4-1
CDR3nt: TGCGCCAGCAGCCTACAAGGAGGGGGCGACTATGGCTACACCTTC
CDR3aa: CASSLQGGGDYGYTF

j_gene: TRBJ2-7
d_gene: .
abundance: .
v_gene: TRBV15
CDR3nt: TGTGCCACCAGCAGAGATCCCGCCTCCGGGGACGAGCAGTACTTC
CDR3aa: CATSRDPASGDEQYF

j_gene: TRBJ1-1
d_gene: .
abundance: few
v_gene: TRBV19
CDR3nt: TGTGCCAGTAGTATACCCCTCAGTCCCGGAGCTTTCTTT
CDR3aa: CASSIPLSPGAFF

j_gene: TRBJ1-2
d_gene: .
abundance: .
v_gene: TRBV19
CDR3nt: TGTGCCAGTCGTTCCGACGGTCTCTATGGCTACACCTTC
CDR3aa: CASRSDGLYGYTF

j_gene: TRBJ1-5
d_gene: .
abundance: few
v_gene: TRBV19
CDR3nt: TGTGCCAGTAGTATCCTTCAGGGGAAAGGTCAGCCCCAGCATTTT
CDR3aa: CASSILQGKGQPQHF

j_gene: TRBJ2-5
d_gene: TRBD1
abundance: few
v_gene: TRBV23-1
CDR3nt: TGCGCCAGCAGTCAAAACCCCACAGGGGCCCTATCTTCGTACCAAGAGACCCAGTACTTC
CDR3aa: CASSQNPTGALSSYQETQYF

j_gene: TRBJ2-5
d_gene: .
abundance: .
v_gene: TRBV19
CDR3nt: TGTGCCAGTAGTATTGTTATGGGGGAACAAGAGACCCAGTACTTC
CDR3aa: CASSIVMGEQETQYF

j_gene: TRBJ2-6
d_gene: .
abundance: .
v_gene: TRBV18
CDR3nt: TGTGCCAGCTCACCGAAATCTGGGGCCAACGTCCTGACTTTC
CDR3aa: CASSPKSGANVLTF

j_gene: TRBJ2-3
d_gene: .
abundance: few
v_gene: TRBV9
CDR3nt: TGTGCCAGCAGCGTAGAGTTCGGGGGCACAGATACGCAGTATTTT
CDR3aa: CASSVEFGGTDTQYF

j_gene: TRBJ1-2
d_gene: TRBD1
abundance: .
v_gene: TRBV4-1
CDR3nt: TGCGCCAGCAGCCACGTGGGACAGGGGGCTGGGTATGGCTACACCTTC
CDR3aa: CASSHVGQGAGYGYTF

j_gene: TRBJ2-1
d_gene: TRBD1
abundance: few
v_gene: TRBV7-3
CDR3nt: TGTGCCAGCAGCTTACCGGGACAGAAATTTGGTGAGCAGTTCTTC
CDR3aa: CASSLPGQKFGEQFF

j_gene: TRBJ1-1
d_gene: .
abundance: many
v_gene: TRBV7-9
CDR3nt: TGTGCCAGCAGCCCCCCGACAACAGGGAAGAACACTGAAGCTTTCTTT
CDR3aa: CASSPPTTGKNTEAFF

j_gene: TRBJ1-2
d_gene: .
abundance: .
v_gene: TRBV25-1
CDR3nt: TGTGCCACCGCGAGGGAGGGGAACGGCGGCTACACCTTC
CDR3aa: CATAREGNGGYTF

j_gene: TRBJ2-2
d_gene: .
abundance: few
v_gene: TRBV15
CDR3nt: TGTGCCTCCCTCCTGGCCCCGAACACCGGGGAGCTGTTTTTT
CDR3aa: CASLLAPNTGELFF

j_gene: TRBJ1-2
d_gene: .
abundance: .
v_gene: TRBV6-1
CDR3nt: TGTGCCAGCAGTGAAGGCAGGGGTGGAGGCTACACCTTC
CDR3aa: CASSEGRGGGYTF

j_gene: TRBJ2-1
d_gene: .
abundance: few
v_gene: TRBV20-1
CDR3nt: TGCAGTGCTAGTGATGTGGTTCCAGAGCAGTTCTTC
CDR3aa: CSASDVVPEQFF

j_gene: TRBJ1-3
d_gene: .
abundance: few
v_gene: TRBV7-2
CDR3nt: TGTGCCAGCAGCCTAGGCGGTGGAAACACCATATATTTT
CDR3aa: CASSLGGGNTIYF

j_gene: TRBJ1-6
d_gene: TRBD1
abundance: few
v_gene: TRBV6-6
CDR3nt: TGTGCCAGCAGGGGCGGGGACAGACCCGGTCCCCTCCACTTT
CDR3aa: CASRGGDRPGPLHF

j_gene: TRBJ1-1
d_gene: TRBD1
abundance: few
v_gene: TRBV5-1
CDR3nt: TGCGCCAGCAGCCTTACTAACCGCGGACAGGGTGAAGCTTTCTTT
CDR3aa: CASSLTNRGQGEAFF

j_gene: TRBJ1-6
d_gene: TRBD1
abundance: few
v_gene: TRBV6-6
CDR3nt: TGTGCCAGCAGTTACGGACAGGGCAACTCGAATTCACCCCTCCACTTT
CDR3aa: CASSYGQGNSNSPLHF

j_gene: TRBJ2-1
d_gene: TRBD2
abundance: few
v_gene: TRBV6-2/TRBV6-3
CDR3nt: TGTGCCAGCTTAGCGGGAGGGTCGTACAATGAGCAGTTCTTC
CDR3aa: CASLAGGSYNEQFF

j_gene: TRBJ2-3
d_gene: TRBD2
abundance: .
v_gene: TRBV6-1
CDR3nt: TGTGCCAGCAGAAAATCAGCGGGGCTACGCTCCACAGATACGCAGTATTTT
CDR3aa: CASRKSAGLRSTDTQYF